Presented here are 15 T cell receptor beta chains from one specimen sequenced in a study of cytomegalovirus exposure and HLA in healthy donors. Both 60 Vbeta primers and 13 Jbeta primers went into the PCR. TCRdb's copy holds only in-frame clones and misses some; the assay was immunoSEQ multiplex PCR. This sample has roughly 120,000 clones, with about two thirds found just once. The sample taken for sequencing was PBMCs. These receptors were obtained from a man aged 35 to 55 in good health and CMV-seropositive.

The rearrangement links TRBV7-8 to TRBJ1-3; TRBD1 aligns across 8 bases. Germline CDR1 SGHVS, CDR2 FQNEAQ. The CDR3 consists of 16 residues. Unmatched junction bases numbered 4, after V lost 3 bases and J lost 0 bases. The CDR3 sequence is CASSFWTGNSGNTIYF. CDR3 nucleotide sequence: TGTGCCAGCAGCTTTTGGACAGGGAACTCTGGAAACACCATATATTTT.

CDR3 sequence: CASRTQGADEQYF. The CDR3 DNA sequence: TGTGCCAGCAGAACACAGGGGGCCGACGAGCAGTACTTC. The V gene is TRBV2, the J gene TRBJ2-5; the match to TRBD1 covers 9 bases. The J call is uncertain, as TRBJ2-7 better fits the DNA end. Germline V gene sequence: CDR1 SNHLY, CDR2 FYNNEI. This CDR3 is 13 amino acids long.

On this clone itself: This CDR3 is also generated by other DNA sequences in the sample. V and J are TRBV19 and TRBJ1-6; D may be TRBD1 (5 bases). CDR1 and CDR2 (germline): LNHDA, SQIVND (reference sequence). This CDR3 has 12 residues. The V end lost 6 bases, the J end lost 7 bases, and 7 bases lay between the germline ends. This chain's CDR3 is CASSYRNSPLHF. CDR3 in DNA: TGTGCCAGTAGCTACAGGAATTCACCCCTCCACTTT.

The rearrangement links TRBV27 to TRBJ1-2, with D possibly being TRBD1 (6 bases). Trimming pared 6 bases from V and 4 bases from J, leaving 12 bases between. The CDR3 extends over 13 amino acids. Germline-derived CDR1 and CDR2 are MNHEY and SMNVEV (reference sequence). CDR3 region: CASSAQGGYGYTF. CDR3 bases: TGTGCCAGCAGCGCACAGGGTGGCTATGGCTACACCTTC.

The genes are TRBV7-8 and TRBJ2-7, with a weak D call TRBD1 (6 bases). Germline lookup yields CDR1 SGHVS and CDR2 FQNEAQ. Trimming stripped 1 base from V and 2 bases from J, with 9 bases between. This CDR3 contains 14 residues. CDR3: CASSLGDNTYEQYF. CDR3 coding DNA: TGTGCCAGCAGCTTAGGGGACAACACCTACGAGCAGTACTTC.

This clone was observed a handful of times. V and J are TRBV28 and TRBJ1-4; no clear D. Trimming took off 3 bases at V and 2 bases at J, with 10 bases between the two ends. Germline V gives CDR1 MDHEN, CDR2 SYDVKM. CDR3 length: 15 amino acids. The CDR3 spells CASSLGAETNEKLFF. The CDR3 bases are TGTGCCAGCAGTTTGGGTGCGGAGACTAATGAAAAACTGTTTTTT.

This clone was detected only once. The chain combines TRBV5-4 with TRBJ1-1; weak D call: TRBD1 (6 bases). Trimming cost V 4 bases and J 8 bases, with 15 bases left between them. The germline V gene has CDR1 SGHNT and CDR2 YYREEE (reference sequence). CDR3 length equals 13 residues. The CDR3 DNA sequence: TGTGCCAGCAGCCAACCGACAGGATACGAAGCTTTCTTT. Its protein is CASSQPTGYEAFF.

This chain uses TRBV15 with TRBJ2-5, with TRBD1 as a possible D gene (5 bases). Between the trimmed V and J ends, which lost 1 base and 5 bases, there was a span of 14 bases. This CDR3 comprises 15 residues. CDR1 is LNHNV, CDR2 YYDKDF, per germline (reference sequence). The CDR3 region has the DNA TGTGCCACCAGCAGAGGCCGGCAGGGATCGGAGACCCAGTACTTC. This encodes CATSRGRQGSETQYF.

The chain has TRBV25-1 and TRBJ1-4; tentative D call: TRBD1 (5 bases). V lost 1 base and J 3 bases, leaving 6 bases between the germline ends. Germline V lookup: CDR1 MGHDK, CDR2 SYGVNS. The CDR3 has 14 amino acids. Here the CDR3 DNA reads TGTGCCAGCAGTGAATTCAGGGCTAATGAAAAACTGTTTTTT. This encodes CASSEFRANEKLFF.

The V call is TRBV7-6, the J call TRBJ2-7; tentatively, D is TRBD1 (5 bases). Trimming removed 2 bases at V and 3 bases at J, with 8 bases between. The CDR3 totals 13 residues. The V gene's germline CDR1 is SGHVS and CDR2 FNYEAQ. The DNA of the CDR3 is TGTGCCAGCAGCTTAAGACAGAGCTACGAGCAGTACTTC. It specifies CASSLRQSYEQYF.

V usage is TRBV7-8 and J usage is TRBJ2-7; D gene uncertain. CDR3 length equals 15 residues. Germline-derived CDR1 and CDR2 are SGHVS and FQNEAQ. V shed 2 bases and J shed 0 bases, with 11 bases lying between them. The CDR3 bases are TGTGCCAGCAGCTTAAGATGGCCAAACTCCTACGAGCAGTACTTC. Translation gives CASSLRWPNSYEQYF.

The chain is built from TRBV6-1 and TRBJ1-1, with D uncertain. V lost 5 bases to trimming and J lost 0 bases, with 13 bases between them. This CDR3 has 15 amino acids. Looked up from germline, CDR1 is MNHNS and CDR2 is SASEGT. The CDR3 spells CASSTTLVMNTEAFF. In DNA, the CDR3 is TGTGCCAGCAGTACAACATTGGTCATGAACACTGAAGCTTTCTTT.

This clone came up a few times. The chain carries TRBV2 and TRBJ1-5; D perhaps matches TRBD1 (5 bases). The germline CDR1 and CDR2 sequences are SNHLY and FYNNEI. The CDR3 runs 15 residues. V was pared by 6 bases and J by 0 bases, with 12 bases between. CDR3 in DNA: TGTGCCAGCAGGCAGGGTTCGTATAGCAATCAGCCCCAGCATTTT. It specifies CASRQGSYSNQPQHF.

The CDR3 DNA is TGCGCCAGCAGCTTGGGACTAGCGGGCTTCCAAGAGACCCAGTACTTC. It is translated as CASSLGLAGFQETQYF. The chain uses TRBV5-1 and TRBJ2-5, with 10 bases matching TRBD2. The CDR3 has 16 residues. J lost 1 base, V lost 0 bases, and 3 bases had no gene match. CDR1 is SGHRS, CDR2 YFSETQ, per germline.

This chain links TRBV27 with TRBJ1-4; the D gene is possibly TRBD1 (6 bases). The CDR3 is 13 residues long. Germline loops: CDR1 MNHEY, CDR2 SMNVEV (reference sequence). In nucleotides, the CDR3 is TGTGCAATCAGGGGCGTTACTAATGAAAAACTGTTTTTT. The encoded protein is CAIRGVTNEKLFF.